This T cell receptor beta chain was captured by sequencing in a study of shared clonotypes between healthy human individuals. Study findings and constraints: Among non-shared clonotypes, generation probabilities were lower than among those shared by all four donors.

As for this clone: The antigen remains undetermined.

Both subsets, CD45RA+ naive and CD45RA-negative memory, were split from the CD4+ cells. Using immunoSEQ multiplex PCR, the repertoire was profiled, and TCRdb retains in-frame clones only, with some absent. The repertoire has roughly 2.4 million clones, approximately 94% of them found once; the top ten carry less than 0.15%. This sequence originates from a man between 18 and 35 years old in good health. Sequenced input: naive CD4+ T cells sorted from blood. Subset described: CD45RA+ positively selected.

The CDR3 DNA is TGTGCCAGCCTTGAGGCGGGAGGGTCCCCGAACACCGGGGAGCTGTTTTTT. Translated: CASLEAGGSPNTGELFF. The chain uses TRBV2 and TRBJ2-2, with 9 bases aligning to TRBD2. This CDR3 has 17 residues. The trim removed 8 bases at V and 0 bases at J, leaving 10 bases unmatched. The V gene's germline CDR1 is SNHLY and CDR2 FYNNEI.